This record looks at one T cell receptor beta chain sequence and its context. Sorting used thawed, overnight-rested PBMC stained with anti-CD3, a viability dye and GMM-loaded CD1B tetramer. CD1B tetramers were loaded with Rhodococcus equi-derived C32 glucose monomycolate. Approximately 95,000 tetramer-negative cells were sorted from each donor. This sample stems from a study of T cells in tuberculosis. Study observations and caveats: Low-affinity CD1B-GMM tetramer-binding T cells may have been missed.

TCR-alpha and TCR-beta chains were sequenced unpaired. Data came from immunoSEQ multiplex PCR; TCRdb stores just in-frame clones and leaves some out. Of approximately 57,000 clones listed, approximately 91% were seen once; the top ten hold 20% to 25%. Sample: CD1b-GMM tetramer-negative cells sorted from PBMCs. The source of this sequence is an adult woman with latent tuberculosis.

In nucleotides, the CDR3 is TGCGCCAGCAGCCAAGTAGATATACTAGCGGCGGGGGAGCAGTTCTTC. Amino acid sequence: CASSQVDILAAGEQFF. The chain joins TRBV4-1 to TRBJ2-1, with 8 bases fitting TRBD2. With 1 base clipped from V and 10 bases from J, the junction kept 12 bases outside the gene matches. This CDR3 contains 16 residues. Germline lookup yields CDR1 MGHRA and CDR2 YSYEKL.